The clone carrying this T cell receptor beta chain was picked up many times. This specimen comes from a study of Graves' ophthalmopathy and Graves' hyperthyroidism. J gave up 5 bases and V 8 bases, and 3 bases lay outside the gene matches. The CDR3 length is 13 residues. Germline V gene lookup returns CDR1 SNHLY and CDR2 FYNNEI. Researchers took RNA transcripts and amplified TCR beta CDR3 regions from them. RT-PCR was first run with HTBI primers, then multiplex PCR in a second round. TCRdb re-analysed the multiplex PCR reads in MiXCR, keeping a single row per CDR3 protein. The sample has more than 150,000 distinct CDR3 sequences; 30% to 45% are singletons.

The origin of this receptor is a woman between 35 and 50 years old with Graves' ophthalmopathy. The sample comprised peripheral blood. The genes are TRBV2 and TRBJ1-5; 10 nucleotides match TRBD1. The chain's CDR3 is CASLGTGDQPQHF. CDR3 DNA sequence: TGTGCCAGCCTCGGGACAGGGGATCAGCCCCAGCATTTT.